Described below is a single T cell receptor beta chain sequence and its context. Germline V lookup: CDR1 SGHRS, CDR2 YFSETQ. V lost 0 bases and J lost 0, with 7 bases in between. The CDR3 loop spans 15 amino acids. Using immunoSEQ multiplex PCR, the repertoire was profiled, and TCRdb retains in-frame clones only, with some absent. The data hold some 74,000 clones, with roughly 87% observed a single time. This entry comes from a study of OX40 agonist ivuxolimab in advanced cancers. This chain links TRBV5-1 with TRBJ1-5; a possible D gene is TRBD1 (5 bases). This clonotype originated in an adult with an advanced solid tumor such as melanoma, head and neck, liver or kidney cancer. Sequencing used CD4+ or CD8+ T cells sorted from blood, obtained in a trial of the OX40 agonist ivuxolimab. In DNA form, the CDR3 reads TGCGCCAGCAGCTTGGACGGGGGTAGCAATCAGCCCCAGCATTTT. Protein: CASSLDGGSNQPQHF.